The 2 T cell receptor beta chains presented below share a single source sample, sequenced in a study of blood T cell repertoires in COVID-19. Data came from immunoSEQ multiplex PCR; TCRdb stores just in-frame clones and leaves some out. Here the sample spans about 120,000 clones, around 87% being singletons. The sample consisted of peripheral blood. These receptors were taken from a woman aged 70-85 years with acute or convalescent COVID-19.

V is TRBV5-1 and J is TRBJ1-5; unclear D gene. The V and J ends lost 0 bases and 2 bases respectively, with 9 bases between them. The CDR3 length is 15 residues. Germline V gene lookup returns CDR1 SGHRS and CDR2 YFSETQ. The CDR3 spells CASSLGGEGNQPQHF. CDR3 sequence (DNA): TGCGCCAGCAGCTTGGGCGGGGAGGGCAATCAGCCCCAGCATTTT.

Only one count was recorded for this clone. CDR3 protein: CSVRPGNEQYF. In DNA form, the CDR3 reads TGCAGCGTCAGACCCGGGAACGAGCAGTACTTC. V and J are TRBV29-1 and TRBJ2-7, with D possibly TRBD2 on 5 matching bases. V gave up 6 bases and J gave up 5 bases, with 11 bases separating them. The CDR3 is made up of 11 amino acids. CDR1 is SQVTM, CDR2 ANQGSEA, per germline.